The 15 T cell receptor beta chains reported below all come from one sample, sequenced in a study of blood T cell repertoires in COVID-19. Sequencing was performed with immunoSEQ multiplex PCR; in TCRdb, only in-frame clones are kept and a portion is missing. Of 35,000 to 55,000 clones listed, 90% are singletons. The sequenced material came from peripheral blood. These receptors were taken from an older man with active COVID-19.

This sequence joins TRBV4-3 and TRBJ1-3; D might be TRBD1 (5 bases). CDR1 LGHNA and CDR2 YSLEER come from the germline V gene. V was clipped by 2 bases and J by 3 bases, with 11 bases between them. The CDR3 is 15 amino acids. The CDR3 is CASSQHQGVGNTIYF. The CDR3 DNA follows: TGCGCCAGCAGCCAACACCAGGGTGTTGGAAACACCATATATTTT.

The genes are TRBV30 and TRBJ2-1; 8 bases line up with TRBD2. Germline values: CDR1 GTSNPN, CDR2 SVGIG (reference sequence). The CDR3 consists of 13 residues. V was pared by 2 bases and J by 5 bases, with 2 bases of the junction left unmatched. The CDR3 DNA reads TGTGCCTGGAGTACTAGCGGCAACAATGAGCAGTTCTTC. Its protein is CAWSTSGNNEQFF.

The V gene is TRBV5-6, the J gene TRBJ2-3; possible D gene TRBD1, 6 bases. CDR1 is SGHDT and CDR2 is YYEEEE in the germline V gene. V lost 0 bases to trimming and J lost 6 bases, with 8 bases between them. This CDR3 comprises 13 residues. The CDR3 nucleotides are TGTGCCAGCAGCTTGGACAGGGTGGATACGCAGTATTTT. It yields the protein CASSLDRVDTQYF. The whole variable domain, filled in from reference TRBV5-6 and TRBJ2-3, reads DAGVTQSPTHLIKTRGQQVTLRCSPKSGHDTVSWYQQALGQGPQFIFQYYEEEERQRGNFPDRFSGHQFPNYSSELNVNALLLGDSALYLCASSLDRVDTQYFGPGTRLTVL.

The rearrangement joins TRBV18 to TRBJ1-1; 12 bases are shared with TRBD1. The CDR3 is made up of 17 amino acids. Germline V gene data show CDR1 as KGHSH and CDR2 as LQKENI. Germline trimming cut 3 bases from V and 4 bases from J; bases unmatched to any gene: 9. The CDR3 sequence is CASSPSGTGGAGTEAFF. CDR3 in DNA: TGTGCCAGCTCACCTTCCGGGACAGGGGGCGCGGGCACTGAAGCTTTCTTT.

This chain links TRBV7-9 with TRBJ2-2, with a tentative D call TRBD1 (5 bases). V was cut by 11 bases and J by 3 bases, with 7 bases left in between. The CDR3 consists of 11 residues. Germline CDR1 is SEHNR and CDR2 is FQNEAQ (reference sequence). CDR3 sequence: CAGHDTGELFF. In DNA form, the CDR3 reads TGTGCCGGACATGACACCGGGGAGCTGTTTTTT.

This clone was observed a single time. The J gene is TRBJ2-7, the V gene TRBV18, with 8 bases aligning to TRBD1. The CDR3 has 16 residues. CDR1 and CDR2 (germline): KGHSH, LQKENI. V was pared by 0 bases and J by 0 bases, with 4 bases of the junction left unmatched. Here the CDR3 DNA reads TGTGCCAGCTCACCACCGGTGGGACAGGTCTCCTACGAGCAGTACTTC. This translates into CASSPPVGQVSYEQYF.

DNA of the CDR3: TGTGCCAGCTCACAAACCGGGACAGGAGGCGTTGGGGCCAACGTCCTGACTTTC. It yields the protein CASSQTGTGGVGANVLTF. The chain joins TRBV18 to TRBJ2-6, with TRBD1 matching 8 bases. Losses at the gene ends were 4 bases for V and 3 bases for J; bases not matched to a gene: 11. This CDR3 has 18 amino acids. CDR1 is KGHSH, CDR2 LQKENI, per germline.

V gene TRBV29-1 combines with J gene TRBJ2-5; 10 bases align to TRBD2. V dropped 4 bases and J dropped 3; count of bases not matched to a gene: 14. Germline-derived CDR1 and CDR2 are SQVTM and ANQGSEA. The CDR3 totals 17 residues. The CDR3, as DNA: TGCAGCGTTGGAGGTGGCCCGCTAGCGGGAGAGGAAGAGACCCAGTACTTC. Protein product: CSVGGGPLAGEEETQYF.

The genes are TRBV3-1 (or the pseudogene TRBV3-2) and TRBJ2-3; 7 bases are a match to TRBD2. Losses at the gene ends were 0 bases for V and 5 bases for J; bases not matched to a gene: 8. The CDR3 runs to 16 residues. CDR1 and CDR2 from the germline V gene are LGHDT and YNNKEL (reference sequence). The CDR3 sequence is CASSQDRGLLGDTQYF. CDR3 nucleotides: TGTGCCAGCAGCCAAGATCGGGGACTATTAGGAGATACGCAGTATTTT.

The chain joins TRBV14 to TRBJ2-1; TRBD2 agrees at 12 bases. This CDR3 region has 18 residues. Germline assignment: CDR1 SGHDN and CDR2 FVKESK. The V segment lost 3 bases and the J segment 1 base; nucleotides outside the gene matches: 7. The chain's CDR3 is CASSQPSGGVRSYNEQFF. CDR3 in DNA: TGTGCCAGCAGCCAGCCTAGCGGGGGGGTTAGGTCCTACAATGAGCAGTTCTTC.

V and J are TRBV28 and TRBJ1-6; 7 positions match TRBD1. Germline V gives CDR1 MDHEN, CDR2 SYDVKM. The ends lost 4 bases at V and 13 bases at J; junction bases unmatched: 7. This CDR3 has 13 amino acids. Here the CDR3 DNA reads TGTGCCAGCAGTTCGGACAGGCCGAGGCCCCTCCACTTT. It encodes CASSSDRPRPLHF.

This clone was seen only once. The chain uses TRBV5-5 and TRBJ2-7; TRBD2 matches at 13 bases. Germline trimming cut 0 bases from V and 5 bases from J; bases unmatched to any gene: 5. Germline-derived CDR1 and CDR2 are SGHKS and YYEKEE (reference sequence). The CDR3 is 16 amino acids. The CDR3 loop reads CASSLVPGLAGHEQYF. Here the CDR3 DNA reads TGTGCCAGCAGCTTGGTCCCGGGACTAGCGGGGCACGAGCAGTACTTC.

CDR3 sequence (DNA): TGTGCCAGCTCACCAGGCGGGCCCCAGCATTTT. Translated: CASSPGGPQHF. This chain links TRBV18 with TRBJ1-5; D is uncertain. The CDR3 contains 11 residues. Germline lookup yields CDR1 KGHSH and CDR2 LQKENI. V was trimmed by 2 bases and J by 9 bases, leaving 5 bases between them.

The chain recombines TRBV19 with TRBJ1-1; no reliable D call. There are 14 residues in the CDR3. Germline V gives CDR1 LNHDA, CDR2 SQIVND (reference sequence). V gave up 5 bases and J gave up 5 bases, with 15 bases separating them. In nucleotides, the CDR3 is TGTGCCAGTAGTCCCCGGGGAGGCTCGACTGAAGCTTTCTTT. Amino acid sequence: CASSPRGGSTEAFF.

The J gene is TRBJ2-7, the V gene TRBV5-1; D gene uncertain. The CDR3 extends over 14 amino acids. Germline V gene lookup returns CDR1 SGHRS and CDR2 YFSETQ. Trimming shortened V by 2 bases and J by 3 bases, and 12 bases separated the two germline ends. The CDR3 DNA follows: TGCGCCAGCAGCTTTGGGCAGGCCTTCTACGAGCAGTACTTC. This gives the protein CASSFGQAFYEQYF.